A single T cell receptor (beta chain) is shown here with its context. The sample comes from a study of blood T cell repertoires in COVID-19. In the study overall: Both acute and convalescent COVID-19 samples were obtained from the United States, Italy and Spain. The analysed material was cDNA or gDNA that came from T cells, B-cell-depleted T cells, or PBMCs.

In the original workflow: Nucleated cell counts were estimated from reference gene primer amplification. The method was immunoSEQ multiplex PCR; TCRdb's version includes in-frame clones alone and lacks a portion of them. V and J calls and clone size are given by that table; D and trimming were obtained from the DNA. The profile shows approximately 50,000 clones, roughly 84% of them singletons. In germline, CDR1 is SNHLY, CDR2 FYNNEI. V gave up 6 bases and J gave up 2 bases; unmatched junction bases: 2. This CDR3 has 13 amino acids. Sequenced input: peripheral blood. The V call is TRBV2, the J call TRBJ2-7, with TRBD1 matching over 9 bases. The clonotype comes from a man aged 50-59 years with active COVID-19. The DNA for the CDR3 is TGTGCCAGCAGAAGACAGGGGGCCTACGAGCAGTACTTC. Protein: CASRRQGAYEQYF.